Shown below are 10 T cell receptor beta chains from a single sample sequenced in a study of regulatory T cells in long-lasting Graves disease. Regarding time point: persistent/refractory GD, antithyroid drugs over 5 years with positive TRAb. Following extraction of RNA from PBMCs, that RNA was used to make the TCR library. Arm-PCR of CDR3 regions and iRepertoire HTBI primers were used to build TCR beta libraries. TCRdb re-derived calls from the multiplex PCR reads in MiXCR, one entry per CDR3 protein. The data show about 450,000 distinct CDR3 sequences, 23% seen once. The sample here was peripheral blood mononuclear cells (PBMCs), taken when the disease was refractory, from a patient treated with antithyroid drugs. All receptors come from a female donor with Graves disease.

Notes on this clonotype: Just one base apart from a much larger clone, this may be a read error. The chain uses TRBV5-1 and TRBJ2-7, with 11 bases fitting TRBD2. This CDR3 is built from 17 residues. Per germline, CDR1 SGHRS and CDR2 YFSETQ. V lost 4 bases to trimming and J lost 10 bases; unmatched junction nucleotides: 19. CDR3 in amino acids: CASSRYPTGTSGRNQYF. CDR3 nucleotide sequence: TGCGCCAGCAGCCGTTACCCCACCGGGACTAGCGGACGAAATCAGTACTTC.

The genes are TRBV10-3 and TRBJ2-5; the D gene is possibly TRBD2 (5 bases). Per germline, CDR1 ENHRY and CDR2 SYGVKD. The CDR3 has 13 residues. Trimming removed 2 bases at V and 5 bases at J, with 9 bases between. The CDR3 here is CAISEGQRETQYF. CDR3 nucleotide sequence: TGTGCCATCAGTGAGGGCCAGCGGGAGACCCAGTACTTC.

This clonotype occurred many times. The chain joins TRBV12-5 to TRBJ2-5; D may match TRBD1 or TRBD2 (5 bases each). The CDR3 is 19 amino acids. Trimming pared 0 bases from V and 0 bases from J, leaving 20 bases between. Germline CDR1 LGHNT, CDR2 FRNRAP. CDR3 sequence (DNA): TGTGCTAGTGGTTTGGTACTTCCCCCCCCCGAGGGGTACCAAGAGACCCAGTACTTC. It translates to CASGLVLPPPEGYQETQYF. Variable domain in full (rest from reference TRBV12-5 and TRBJ2-5): DARVTQTPRHKVTEMGQEVTMRCQPILGHNTVFWYRQTMMQGLELLAYFRNRAPLDDSGMPKDRFSAEMPDATLATLKIQPSEPRDSAVYFCASGLVLPPPEGYQETQYFGPGTRLLVL.

V is TRBV7-9 and J is TRBJ2-7, with 14 bases matching TRBD2. The V gene's germline CDR1 is SEHNR and CDR2 FQNEAQ (reference sequence). J was trimmed by 7 bases and V by 5 bases; bases with no gene match: 13. The CDR3 covers 17 residues. The CDR3: CASSAIPGLAGEGEQYF. In DNA form, the CDR3 reads TGTGCCAGCAGCGCGATACCGGGACTAGCGGGAGAGGGTGAGCAGTACTTC.

This clonotype was recorded at least ten times. The chain links TRBV10-3 to TRBJ1-2; a possible D gene is TRBD1 (6 bases). Looked up from germline, CDR1 is ENHRY and CDR2 is SYGVKD. The CDR3 is 16 amino acids. V lost 2 bases to trimming and J lost 4 bases, with 17 bases between them. CDR3 sequence: CAISERAGATSYGYTF. Written as DNA, the CDR3 is TGTGCCATCAGTGAGAGGGCAGGGGCCACCTCCTATGGCTACACCTTC.

The chain employs TRBV29-1 and TRBJ1-2, with no clear D. Germline loops: CDR1 SQVTM, CDR2 ANQGSEA. The CDR3 length is 13 residues. V lost 4 bases to trimming and J lost 2 bases, with 11 bases between them. CDR3 sequence reads: CSVARVPNYGYTF. CDR3 nucleotide sequence: TGCAGCGTTGCGAGGGTACCCAACTATGGCTACACCTTC.

CDR3 in DNA: TGTGCCAAACTCACACAGGGTGAAAATGGCTACACCTTC. Amino acid sequence: CAKLTQGENGYTF. The V and J genes are TRBV7-2 and TRBJ1-2; D possibly corresponds to TRBD1 (6 bases). Germline V gene lookup returns CDR1 SGHTA and CDR2 FQGNSA. This CDR3 contains 13 residues. Trimming stripped 10 bases from V and 6 bases from J, with 18 bases between.

There are many counts of this clonotype. The rearrangement joins TRBV2 to TRBJ2-2, with unresolved D. The ends were cut back, 3 bases at V and 1 base at J, with 9 bases in the middle. Germline V gives CDR1 SNHLY, CDR2 FYNNEI. This CDR3 has 15 residues. Written as DNA, the CDR3 is TGTGCCAGCAGTGATGTGGCCGGGAACACCGGGGAGCTGTTTTTT. Encoded protein: CASSDVAGNTGELFF.

This clonotype has ten or more counts. This chain connects TRBV27 to TRBJ1-1; 8 bases match TRBD1. The CDR3 covers 15 residues. Germline CDR1 MNHEY, CDR2 SMNVEV (reference sequence). With V trimmed by 4 bases and J by 5 bases, 9 bases remained unmatched. In DNA, the CDR3 is TGTGCCAGCAGTTCTCAGAACAGGGGGTGGACTGAAGCTTTCTTT. This sequence encodes CASSSQNRGWTEAFF.

The chain recombines TRBV7-9 with TRBJ2-2, with TRBD1 identical over 8 bases. CDR3 length equals 18 residues. Trimming removed 7 bases from V and 0 bases from J; junction bases left unmatched: 13. Per the germline V gene, CDR1 is SEHNR and CDR2 is FQNEAQ (reference sequence). The CDR3 loop is CASIGRTGRKANTGELFF. The CDR3 nucleotides are TGTGCCAGCATCGGCCGGACAGGGCGAAAGGCGAACACCGGGGAGCTGTTTTTT. The full variable domain, its missing parts supplied by reference TRBV7-9 and TRBJ2-2, is DTGVSQNPRHKITKRGQNVTFRCDPISEHNRLYWYRQTLGQGPEFLTYFQNEAQLEKSRLLSDRFSAERPKGSFSTLEIQRTEQGDSAMYLCASIGRTGRKANTGELFFGEGSRLTVL.